The clone carrying this TCR beta chain has just one count. Antigen: not known. This sample was included in a study of T cells in narcolepsy. Using immunoSEQ multiplex PCR, the repertoire was profiled, and TCRdb retains in-frame clones only, with some absent. This sample has about 30,000 clones; under 85% occur once, and the top ten carry about 0.66%. General observations from the study: No autoreactive T cell clone sequences appeared in some memory CD4+ repertoires. Comparing one patient's CSF and blood CD4+ clonotypes highlighted HCRT- and TRIB2-specific autoreactive clonotypes.

This receptor was identified in a human donor in good health. Sequenced: memory (CD45RA-) CD4+ T cells from blood.

The CDR3 bases are TGCGCCAGCAGCTTGGCTGGACCGTTCTTCTATGGCTACACCTTC. Its protein is CASSLAGPFFYGYTF. The chain combines TRBV5-1 with TRBJ1-2, with D hard to call. Germline V gene sequence: CDR1 SGHRS, CDR2 YFSETQ. V was trimmed by 0 bases and J by 4 bases, leaving 13 bases between them. The CDR3 extends over 15 amino acids. Looking up the rest from reference TRBV5-1 and TRBJ1-2 gives the full variable domain: KAGVTQTPRYLIKTRGQQVTLSCSPISGHRSVSWYQQTPGQGLQFLFEYFSETQRNKGNFPGRFSGRQFSNSRSEMNVSTLELGDSALYLCASSLAGPFFYGYTFGSGTRLTVV.